A selection of T cell receptor beta chains follows, all from one sample in a study of blood T cell repertoires in COVID-19. The table came from immunoSEQ multiplex PCR; TCRdb's copy has only in-frame clones and leaves some out. Of 200,000 to 250,000 clones listed, around nine tenths are singletons. Sample: peripheral blood. The receptors derive from a man aged 50-60 years with COVID-19, enrolled during active disease. Each CDR3 is given without its conserved first and last residue.

j_call v_call cdr3_aa
TRBJ2-1 TRBV7-9 ASSGDRGSANEQF
TRBJ1-6 TRBV6-4 ASSDADNSPLH
TRBJ2-2 TRBV5-1 ASSYPREGTGELF
TRBJ2-7 TRBV6-2/TRBV6-3 ASSERRGLGIYEQY
TRBJ2-3 TRBV9 ASSPLAGETDTQY
TRBJ1-1 TRBV2 ARSTGGSNTEAF
TRBJ2-3 TRBV7-9 ASSLGWTSGGDTQY
TRBJ2-1 TRBV7-6 ASSLAGTTTYNEQF
TRBJ2-3 TRBV29-1 SVERGAEDTQY
TRBJ2-7 TRBV19 ASSIGGGEQY
TRBJ1-3 TRBV9 ASSPLGAPTIY
TRBJ2-2 TRBV27 ASTLSGGRLTGTGELF
TRBJ1-1 TRBV12-3/TRBV12-4 ASSRQKSTEAF
TRBJ1-4 TRBV9 ASSPSDRGTNEKLF
TRBJ2-7 TRBV15 ATRPGLINEQY
TRBJ1-2 TRBV5-6 ASSFTGADGYT
TRBJ2-7 TRBV27 ASSLSGTGFSSEQY
TRBJ1-5 TRBV15 ATSRDPLNQPQH
TRBJ2-5 TRBV7-7 ASSSDGTTQETQY
TRBJ1-1 TRBV7-2 ASSLGQGRGNTEAF
TRBJ2-7 TRBV6-5 ASSSAVRRAEQY
TRBJ2-6 TRBV6-1 ASSENSLSVSGANVLT